The clone carrying this T cell receptor beta chain was seen just once. The data belong to a study of T cell responses to AZD1222 COVID-19 vaccine. The table came from immunoSEQ multiplex PCR; TCRdb's copy has only in-frame clones and leaves some out. The sample holds 80,000 to 95,000 clones, around nine tenths seen once. Trimming took 5 bases from V and 5 from J, leaving 22 bases between them. CDR3 length: 15 residues. Germline loops: CDR1 SQVTM, CDR2 ANQGSEA. This receptor was identified in an adult who received the AZD1222 COVID-19 vaccine. Source: peripheral blood, taken 28 days after the second AZD1222 dose. The rearrangement links TRBV29-1 to TRBJ2-7; a weak D match, TRBD1 (6 bases). The CDR3 protein is CSVPRGQSAPHEQYF. CDR3 nucleotide sequence: TGCAGCGTTCCCCGAGGACAGTCGGCCCCTCACGAGCAGTACTTC.